This TCR beta chain was documented in a study of blood T cell repertoires in COVID-19. Study summary: There were acute and convalescent COVID-19 samples, and they came from the United States, Italy and Spain.

The ends were cut back, 1 base at V and 1 base at J, with 11 bases in the middle. Germline V gives CDR1 SSHAT, CDR2 FNYEAQ (reference sequence). CDR3 length equals 16 residues. Data came from immunoSEQ multiplex PCR; TCRdb stores just in-frame clones and leaves some out. Counted here are 200,000 to 250,000 clones, roughly 90% occurring once; the ten biggest clones make up 4% to 5.5%. This TCR was recovered from a woman between 40 and 55 years old with acute or convalescent COVID-19. The V gene is TRBV7-7, the J gene TRBJ1-3, with D possibly matching TRBD1 (6 bases). The sequencing sample was made of peripheral blood. The CDR3 coding sequence is TGTGCCAGCAGCTTAGGACAGGCCGGATCTGGAAACACCATATATTTT. Amino acids: CASSLGQAGSGNTIYF.